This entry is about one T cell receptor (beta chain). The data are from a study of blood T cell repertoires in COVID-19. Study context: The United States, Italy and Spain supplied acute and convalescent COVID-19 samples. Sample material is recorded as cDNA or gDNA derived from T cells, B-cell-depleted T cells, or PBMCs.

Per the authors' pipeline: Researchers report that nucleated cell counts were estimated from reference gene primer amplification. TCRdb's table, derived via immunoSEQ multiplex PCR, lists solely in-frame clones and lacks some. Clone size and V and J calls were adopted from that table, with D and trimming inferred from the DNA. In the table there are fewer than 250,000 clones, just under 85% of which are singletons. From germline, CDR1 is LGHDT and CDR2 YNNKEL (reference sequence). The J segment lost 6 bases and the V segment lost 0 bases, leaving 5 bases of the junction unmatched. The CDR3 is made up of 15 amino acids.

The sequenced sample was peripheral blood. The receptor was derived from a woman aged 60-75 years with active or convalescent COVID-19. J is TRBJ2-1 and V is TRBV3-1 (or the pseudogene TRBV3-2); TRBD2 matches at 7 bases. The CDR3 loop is CASSQEQGGRNEQFF. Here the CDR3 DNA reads TGTGCCAGCAGCCAAGAGCAGGGAGGGCGCAATGAGCAGTTCTTC.